The clone carrying this T cell receptor beta chain showed up just once. Antigen specificity is unknown. The data derive from a study of CD8+CD57+ T cells in acquired aplastic anemia. Study overall: Average DNA yield from sorted CD4+ and CD8+ cells was about 3.2 ug. CD4+ cell libraries from healthy donors averaged approximately 10 million reads.

General observations from the study: The CD8+ Simpson's diversity of patients and controls was not significantly different. Patients shared some 29 CD8+ CDR3 sequences with controls.

The template for TCR beta VDJ and CDR3 sequence profiling was genomic DNA. TCRdb processed the reads anew with MiXCR; each CDR3 protein has one entry. Of 150,000 to 200,000 distinct CDR3 sequences detected, approximately 46% appear once; the ten largest clones hold roughly 3%. The CDR3 loop spans 13 amino acids. The germline CDR1 and CDR2 sequences are LNHDA and SQIVND (reference sequence). V gave up 3 bases and J gave up 7 bases, with 7 bases separating them. This TCR was sampled from a human donor in good health. Sequenced: sorted CD4+, CD8+, or CD8+CD57+ T cells (not recorded which) from PBMCs. The chain recombines TRBV19 with TRBJ1-6; D ambiguous. The CDR3 DNA sequence: TGTGCCAGTAGTATGTCCCCCAATTCACCCCTCCACTTT. This translates into CASSMSPNSPLHF. Full variable domain (remainder filled in from reference TRBV19 and TRBJ1-6): DGGITQSPKYLFRKEGQNVTLSCEQNLNHDAMYWYRQDPGQGLRLIYYSQIVNDFQKGDIAEGYSVSREKKESFPLTVTSAQKNPTAFYLCASSMSPNSPLHFGNGTRLTVT.